This T cell receptor (beta chain) was profiled in a study of T cell repertoires in cytomegalovirus infection. Study background: Public TCR beta signatures provided an indication of both CMV infection and a matching HLA type.

One entry per CDR3 protein results from TCRdb running MiXCR on the reads. The table lists roughly 81,000 distinct CDR3 sequences, 3% to 4.5% of them singletons. V was pared by 6 bases and J by 9 bases, with 12 bases between. This CDR3 region has 12 residues. As concerns this clonotype: Its antigen remains unidentified.

The study's findings and limits: HLA-C-restricted CMV-specific TCR beta clonotypes were dominant in the ex vivo response.

The V and J genes are TRBV12-3 or TRBV12-4 and TRBJ2-1; no reliable D call. Sequenced input: PBMCs. This receptor was identified in a human donor in good health (CMV status not recorded). Some clones in this sample may be carry-over from other donors' samples. The CDR3 DNA reads as TGTGCCAGCAGGCGACAATCCCGTGAGCAGTTCTTC. Translating it yields CASRRQSREQFF.